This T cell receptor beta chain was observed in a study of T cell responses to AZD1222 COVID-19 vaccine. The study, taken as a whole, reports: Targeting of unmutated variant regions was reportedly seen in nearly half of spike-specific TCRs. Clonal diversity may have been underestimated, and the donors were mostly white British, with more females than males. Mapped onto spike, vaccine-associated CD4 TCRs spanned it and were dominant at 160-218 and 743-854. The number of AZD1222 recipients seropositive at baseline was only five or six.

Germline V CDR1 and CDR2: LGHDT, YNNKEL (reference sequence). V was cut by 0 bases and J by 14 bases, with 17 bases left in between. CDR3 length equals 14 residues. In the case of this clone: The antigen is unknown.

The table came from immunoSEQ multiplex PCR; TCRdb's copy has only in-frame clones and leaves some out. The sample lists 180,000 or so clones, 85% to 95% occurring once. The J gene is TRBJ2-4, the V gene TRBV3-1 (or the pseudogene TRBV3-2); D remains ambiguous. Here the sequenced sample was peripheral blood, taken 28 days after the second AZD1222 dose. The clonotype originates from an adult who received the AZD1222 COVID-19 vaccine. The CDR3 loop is CASSQDTSGPGKYF. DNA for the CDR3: TGTGCCAGCAGCCAAGATACGTCAGGACCTGGAAAGTACTTC.